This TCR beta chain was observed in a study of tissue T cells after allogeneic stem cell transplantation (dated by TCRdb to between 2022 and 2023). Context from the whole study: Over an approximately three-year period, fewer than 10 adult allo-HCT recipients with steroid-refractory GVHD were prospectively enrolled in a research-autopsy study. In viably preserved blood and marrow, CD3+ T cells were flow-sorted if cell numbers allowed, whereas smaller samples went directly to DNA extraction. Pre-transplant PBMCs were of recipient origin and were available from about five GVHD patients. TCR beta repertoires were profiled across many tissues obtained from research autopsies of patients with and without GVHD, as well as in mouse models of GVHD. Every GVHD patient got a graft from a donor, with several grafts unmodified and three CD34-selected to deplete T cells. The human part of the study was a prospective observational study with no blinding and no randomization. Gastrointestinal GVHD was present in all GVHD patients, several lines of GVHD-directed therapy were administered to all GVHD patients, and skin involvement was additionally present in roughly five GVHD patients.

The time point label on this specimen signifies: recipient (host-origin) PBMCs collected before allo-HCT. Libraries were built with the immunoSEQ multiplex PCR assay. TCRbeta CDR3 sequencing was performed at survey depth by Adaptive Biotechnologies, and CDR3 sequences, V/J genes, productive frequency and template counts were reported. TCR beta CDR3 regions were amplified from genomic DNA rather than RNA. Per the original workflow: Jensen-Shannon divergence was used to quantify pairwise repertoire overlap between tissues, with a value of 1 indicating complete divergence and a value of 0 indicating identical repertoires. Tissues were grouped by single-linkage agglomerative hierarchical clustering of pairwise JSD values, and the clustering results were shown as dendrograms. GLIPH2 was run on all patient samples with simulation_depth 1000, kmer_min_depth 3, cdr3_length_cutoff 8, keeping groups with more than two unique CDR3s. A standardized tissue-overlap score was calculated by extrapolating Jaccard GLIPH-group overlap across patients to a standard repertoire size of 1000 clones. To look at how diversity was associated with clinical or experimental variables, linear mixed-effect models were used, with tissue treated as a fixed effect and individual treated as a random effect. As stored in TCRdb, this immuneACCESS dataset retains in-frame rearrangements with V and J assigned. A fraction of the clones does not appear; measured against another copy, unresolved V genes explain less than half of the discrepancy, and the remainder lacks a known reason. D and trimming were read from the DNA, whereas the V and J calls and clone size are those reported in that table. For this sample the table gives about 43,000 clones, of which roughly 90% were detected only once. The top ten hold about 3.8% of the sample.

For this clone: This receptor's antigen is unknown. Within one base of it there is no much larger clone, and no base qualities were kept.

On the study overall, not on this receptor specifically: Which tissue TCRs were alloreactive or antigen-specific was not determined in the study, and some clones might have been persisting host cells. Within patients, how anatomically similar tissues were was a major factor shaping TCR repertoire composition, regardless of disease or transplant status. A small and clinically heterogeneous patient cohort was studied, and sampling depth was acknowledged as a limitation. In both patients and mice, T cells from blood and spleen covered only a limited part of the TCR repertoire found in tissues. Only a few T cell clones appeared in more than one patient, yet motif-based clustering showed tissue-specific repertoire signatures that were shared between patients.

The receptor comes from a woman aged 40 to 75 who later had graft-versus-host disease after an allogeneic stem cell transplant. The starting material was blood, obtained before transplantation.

The nucleotide sequence is given as TGTGCCAGCAGTGGACAGGGAGCCCCTAACTATGGCTACACCTTC. Translated, it gives CASSGQGAPNYGYTF. This chain is built from TRBV28 and TRBJ1-2, and TRBD1 aligns with 8 junction nucleotides. CDR1 and CDR2 are drawn from the germline V gene: MDHEN, SYDVKM. From cysteine to phenylalanine, the CDR3 is 15 amino acids long. The read is trimmed to its CDR3 DNA, 45 bases read in frame from base 1. Ends trimmed: V by 5 bases, J by 0 bases; bases unmatched to a gene: 5.